The present T cell receptor (beta chain) was sequenced within a study of blood T cell repertoires in COVID-19 (dated by TCRdb to about 2020). At the level of the whole study: Samples from collaborators originated in the United States, Italy and Spain and spanned both the acute and convalescent phases of COVID-19. Where available, HLA class I and class II types were obtained from metadata supplied by the sample provider rather than from assay-based typing. The material from the prospective study consisted of cDNA or gDNA derived from T cells, B-cell-depleted T cells, or PBMCs. Nearly every sample came with metadata listing a de-identified subject ID, COVID-19 status, age in years and sex. The samples were drawn from two sources: the first 160 participants of the ongoing ImmuneRACE study, and 1,200 or so subjects contributed by 6 global collaborators. The repertoires were made available in a free public database intended to serve as a resource for research on the immune response to SARS-CoV-2. Subjects who had been exposed to COVID-19, were actively infected with it, or had recovered from it provided the deeply sampled blood TCRbeta repertoires that made up the dataset. Overall study results and their limits: The amount of clinical and demographic metadata varied by source and participant and was provided uncurated.

The immunoSEQ Assay, a bias-controlled multiplex PCR, was used to amplify TCRbeta CDR3 regions from genomic DNA. The study's own analysis went as follows. The number of nucleated cells in each sample was estimated by amplification of reference gene primers within the assay. Sequence reads were collapsed and filtered to measure the absolute abundance of every unique TCRbeta CDR3 rearrangement. For each sample, productive Simpson clonality was calculated as the square root of Simpson's diversity index across productive rearrangements. Imported from immuneACCESS, the table was reduced by TCRdb to in-frame sequences with V and J called. These copies leave out some clones; in studies compared against another copy, an unresolved V gene accounts for under half, and the cause of the remainder is not known. V and J calls and clone size are copied from that table; D and trimming were computed from the DNA. This sample gives 85,000 or so clones in total; approximately 90% of them show up just once. Together, the top ten hold 25% to 30% of the sample.

V is cut back by 6 bases and J by 5 bases, with 8 bases in the junction unmatched. The CDR3 runs 17 residues from the cysteine to the phenylalanine. This entry keeps only the CDR3 DNA: 51 bases, framed from base 1. The germline V gene sets CDR1 to LGHNT and CDR2 to FRNRAP. Points on this clone: It has no known antigen specificity. No base quality information exists; no much larger clone differs at one position.

Whole blood was collected in K2EDTA tubes by collaborating institutions according to the institutions' own protocols. For TCRbeta analysis, collaborator samples were shipped as frozen whole blood, as isolated PBMCs, or as DNA extracted from either sample type. The clonotype was recovered from a middle-aged man with active or convalescent COVID-19. The sample was peripheral blood. The V and J segments used are TRBV12-5 and TRBJ2-2; 14 bases in the junction line up with TRBD2. CDR3 sequence: CASGSLGLAGVTGELFF. Read as DNA, the sequence is TGTGCTAGTGGGAGCTTGGGACTAGCGGGAGTTACCGGGGAGCTGTTTTTT. The variable domain in full, with residues beyond the CDR3 obtained from the reference TRBV12-5 and TRBJ2-2 genes, is DARVTQTPRHKVTEMGQEVTMRCQPILGHNTVFWYRQTMMQGLELLAYFRNRAPLDDSGMPKDRFSAEMPDATLATLKIQPSEPRDSAVYFCASGSLGLAGVTGELFFGEGSRLTVL.